Listed below are T cell receptor beta chains from one sample, sequenced in a study of T cells after yellow fever vaccination. TCRdb re-called the 5' RACE reads with MiXCR, one entry per CDR3 protein. The sample lists about 350,000 distinct CDR3 sequences, around 13% occurring once. Sequences were derived from CD4+ T cells sorted from PBMCs, sampled 15 days after the yellow fever booster vaccination. The origin of the receptors is a man between 18 and 35 years old who received the YFV17D yellow fever vaccine. Each CDR3 is given with its conserved first and last residue. The order of the fields is clone size, D gene, J gene, V gene, CDR3 DNA, CDR3 protein. D genes are given only for firm matches. The size field is filled for only some rows; it gives once, few, many or a size class.

clone_size: -; d_call: -; j_call: TRBJ1-4; v_call: TRBV9; cdr3_nt: TGTGCCAGCAGCCGGGGCCCAAATGAAAAACTGTTTTTT; cdr3_aa: CASSRGPNEKLFF
clone_size: few; d_call: -; j_call: TRBJ2-3; v_call: TRBV5-6; cdr3_nt: TGTGCCAGCAGCCCCGGGTCGGTCCTACCCGATACGCAGTATTTT; cdr3_aa: CASSPGSVLPDTQYF
clone_size: many; d_call: -; j_call: TRBJ2-1; v_call: TRBV6-2/TRBV6-3; cdr3_nt: TGTGCCAGCAGACGGGACGGGAGCAATGAGCAGTTCTTC; cdr3_aa: CASRRDGSNEQFF
clone_size: -; d_call: -; j_call: TRBJ1-5; v_call: TRBV19; cdr3_nt: TGTGCCAGTAATGGGCAGGGACTATATCAGCCCCAGCATTTT; cdr3_aa: CASNGQGLYQPQHF
clone_size: many; d_call: -; j_call: TRBJ2-5; v_call: TRBV2; cdr3_nt: TGTGCCAGCAGGTTAGAGGAGACCCAGTACTTC; cdr3_aa: CASRLEETQYF
clone_size: few; d_call: -; j_call: TRBJ2-4; v_call: TRBV6-2/TRBV6-3; cdr3_nt: TGTGCCAGCACCGATCGGCCGGCGGGAGCCAAAAACATTCAGTACTTC; cdr3_aa: CASTDRPAGAKNIQYF
clone_size: few; d_call: TRBD1; j_call: TRBJ2-5; v_call: TRBV5-4; cdr3_nt: TGTGCCAGCAGCTTAGAACGACAGGGCCAGTACTTC; cdr3_aa: CASSLERQGQYF
clone_size: few; d_call: -; j_call: TRBJ2-5; v_call: TRBV7-2; cdr3_nt: TGTGCCAGCAGCCCGTATGGGCCTGTGACCCAGTACTTC; cdr3_aa: CASSPYGPVTQYF
clone_size: -; d_call: -; j_call: TRBJ2-7; v_call: TRBV21-1; cdr3_nt: TGTGCCAGCACCAAAGGGAATAGCGGGGCCTCCTACGAGCAGTACTTC; cdr3_aa: CASTKGNSGASYEQYF
clone_size: few; d_call: -; j_call: TRBJ2-7; v_call: TRBV6-6; cdr3_nt: TGTGCCAGCCGGGTCGGGACGGGCTTGGAGCAGTACTTC; cdr3_aa: CASRVGTGLEQYF
clone_size: -; d_call: TRBD2; j_call: TRBJ2-3; v_call: TRBV7-2; cdr3_nt: TGTGCCAGCAGCCCAACCCGGACTAGCGGGGGGGATACGCAGTATTTT; cdr3_aa: CASSPTRTSGGDTQYF
clone_size: -; d_call: TRBD1; j_call: TRBJ1-4; v_call: TRBV7-2; cdr3_nt: TGTGCCAGCAGCTCGGGACAGGGCGGCGAAAAACTGTTTTTT; cdr3_aa: CASSSGQGGEKLFF
clone_size: few; d_call: -; j_call: TRBJ2-3; v_call: TRBV7-9; cdr3_nt: TGTGCCAGCAGCTTATATGAGCGGGGCACAGATACGCAGTATTTT; cdr3_aa: CASSLYERGTDTQYF
clone_size: -; d_call: -; j_call: TRBJ1-5; v_call: TRBV21-1; cdr3_nt: TGTGCCAGCAGCAAATGCCGGACGGGGAGCAATCAGCCCCAGCATTTT; cdr3_aa: CASSKCRTGSNQPQHF
clone_size: -; d_call: -; j_call: TRBJ1-2; v_call: TRBV29-1; cdr3_nt: TGCAGCGTTGAAGTGTACGGGGGCTATGGCTACACCTTC; cdr3_aa: CSVEVYGGYGYTF
clone_size: many; d_call: -; j_call: TRBJ2-4; v_call: TRBV5-4; cdr3_nt: TGTGCCAGCAGCTTTAGGGGCATTCAGTACTTC; cdr3_aa: CASSFRGIQYF
clone_size: -; d_call: -; j_call: TRBJ1-5; v_call: TRBV20-1; cdr3_nt: TGCAGTGCTTCGTCTGGGGGGAATCAGCCCCAGCATTTT; cdr3_aa: CSASSGGNQPQHF
clone_size: many; d_call: -; j_call: TRBJ2-7; v_call: TRBV29-1; cdr3_nt: TGCAGCGTACAGATGGACAGAGACTACGAGCAGTACTTC; cdr3_aa: CSVQMDRDYEQYF
clone_size: few; d_call: TRBD2; j_call: TRBJ2-5; v_call: TRBV6-2/TRBV6-3; cdr3_nt: TGTGCCAGCAGTTTCGAAGCGGGGGGGCTGGAGACCCAGTACTTC; cdr3_aa: CASSFEAGGLETQYF
clone_size: few; d_call: -; j_call: TRBJ1-1; v_call: TRBV10-3; cdr3_nt: TGTGCCATCAGGCTACATCAGAACACTGAAGCTTTCTTT; cdr3_aa: CAIRLHQNTEAFF
clone_size: few; d_call: -; j_call: TRBJ2-1; v_call: TRBV25-1; cdr3_nt: TGTGCCAGCAGTCCCTACCGAGGGACCTACAATGAGCAGTTCTTC; cdr3_aa: CASSPYRGTYNEQFF
clone_size: few; d_call: TRBD1; j_call: TRBJ1-4; v_call: TRBV12-3/TRBV12-4; cdr3_nt: TGTGCCAGCAGTTTACAGGGGGCTAGGAATGAAAAACTGTTTTTT; cdr3_aa: CASSLQGARNEKLFF
clone_size: -; d_call: TRBD2; j_call: TRBJ2-1; v_call: TRBV7-2; cdr3_nt: TGTGCCAGCAGCTACGGCGGGGGGGCGTACAATGAGCAGTTCTTC; cdr3_aa: CASSYGGGAYNEQFF
clone_size: few; d_call: -; j_call: TRBJ2-1; v_call: TRBV6-6; cdr3_nt: TGTGCCAGCAGTTACCCTCAGGGAGACCAAGTGGGGCAGTTCTTC; cdr3_aa: CASSYPQGDQVGQFF
clone_size: few; d_call: -; j_call: TRBJ1-2; v_call: TRBV20-1; cdr3_nt: TGCAGTGCTCCCCCAGGTCGCGGGAACTATGGCTACACCTTC; cdr3_aa: CSAPPGRGNYGYTF
clone_size: -; d_call: -; j_call: TRBJ1-5; v_call: TRBV6-6; cdr3_nt: TGTGCCAGCACTCCCGCCCCCCGGGGGAATTTCAATCAGCCCCAGCATTTT; cdr3_aa: CASTPAPRGNFNQPQHF
clone_size: few; d_call: TRBD2; j_call: TRBJ2-3; v_call: TRBV5-1; cdr3_nt: TGCGCCAGCAGCGGAGGACTAGCGGGGGGGCAGAAAGATACGCAGTATTTT; cdr3_aa: CASSGGLAGGQKDTQYF
clone_size: -; d_call: TRBD1; j_call: TRBJ2-3; v_call: TRBV5-1; cdr3_nt: TGCGCCAGCAGCCGTCTTGGACAGGGAACAGATACGCAGTATTTT; cdr3_aa: CASSRLGQGTDTQYF
clone_size: many; d_call: -; j_call: TRBJ1-2; v_call: TRBV7-2; cdr3_nt: TGTGCCAGCAGCTTAGTCGGGGGAGACTATGGCTACACCTTC; cdr3_aa: CASSLVGGDYGYTF
clone_size: few; d_call: -; j_call: TRBJ2-2; v_call: TRBV7-2; cdr3_nt: TGTGCCAGCAGCTCGGGACCCCAAGTAGGGGAGCTGTTTTTT; cdr3_aa: CASSSGPQVGELFF
clone_size: -; d_call: -; j_call: TRBJ1-3; v_call: TRBV12-3/TRBV12-4; cdr3_nt: TGTGCCAGCACCATGGCGTCAGGTCATGGTTCCGGAAACACCATATATTTT; cdr3_aa: CASTMASGHGSGNTIYF
clone_size: -; d_call: TRBD1; j_call: TRBJ2-5; v_call: TRBV5-4; cdr3_nt: TGTGCCAGCTGCCGGGACAGTCAAGAGACCCAGTACTTC; cdr3_aa: CASCRDSQETQYF
clone_size: few; d_call: -; j_call: TRBJ2-3; v_call: TRBV5-6; cdr3_nt: TGTGCCAGCAGCTTCCCATACCCAGAAGAGACAGATACGCAGTATTTT; cdr3_aa: CASSFPYPEETDTQYF
clone_size: -; d_call: -; j_call: TRBJ1-2; v_call: TRBV7-9; cdr3_nt: TGTGCCAGCAGCCTACAGGCGTGGTATGGCTACACCTTC; cdr3_aa: CASSLQAWYGYTF
clone_size: -; d_call: TRBD2; j_call: TRBJ2-7; v_call: TRBV3-1; cdr3_nt: TGTGCCAGCAGCCACCCGACTAGCTCCTCCTACGAGCAGTACTTC; cdr3_aa: CASSHPTSSSYEQYF
clone_size: -; d_call: -; j_call: TRBJ1-2; v_call: TRBV11-2; cdr3_nt: TGTGCCAGCAGTCCAGTCCGTAGACGGGGACCCGGGACGTACTATGGCTACACCTTC; cdr3_aa: CASSPVRRRGPGTYYGYTF